The present T cell receptor beta chain was sequenced within a study of T cells after yellow fever vaccination. Looking at the study overall: Low-cell-number fractions were prepared with SMART-Seq v4 Ultra Low Input.

The V gene's germline CDR1 is SEHNR and CDR2 FQNEAQ (reference sequence). CDR3 size: 15 residues. The V end was cut by 6 bases, the J end by 0 bases, with 11 bases between. It was through 5'RACE template switching that TCR cDNA was made, with a universal primer site and UMIs added. TCRdb called the 5' RACE reads again in MiXCR, with one record for every CDR3 protein. The repertoire holds some 560,000 distinct CDR3 sequences, with roughly 19% as singletons. Material: PBMCs, obtained 15 days after the yellow fever booster vaccination. The sequence came from a man between 25 and 39 years old who received the YFV17D yellow fever vaccine. The chain combines TRBV7-9 with TRBJ2-2; D possibly corresponds to TRBD2 (6 bases). This CDR3 reads CASRTGLANTGELFF. In DNA, the CDR3 is TGTGCCAGCAGGACGGGACTTGCGAACACCGGGGAGCTGTTTTTT.